The T cell receptor (beta chain) described here comes from a study of cytomegalovirus exposure and HLA in healthy donors (dated by TCRdb to the late 2010s). Study-level background: According to an earlier analysis of around 600 of the donors, roughly 180 million T cells yielded some 120 million unique TCR beta sequences and less than 300 Gb of sequence data. An early release that covered roughly 600 HLA-typed donors contained around 330 gigabases of sequencing data and tens of millions of unique TCR sequences. The genetic ancestry cluster associated with self-reported Caucasian donors included around 76% of the 398 genotyped donors. The study was designed to test whether signatures of past pathogen exposure could be identified by cataloging public T cell receptors. The T cell repertoires of some 700 subjects were profiled by immunosequencing and related to cytomegalovirus serostatus. Along with the roughly 700-subject first cohort, a separate validation cohort of over a hundred different subjects was used. To predict cytomegalovirus infection status, the study brought together high-throughput TCR immunosequencing, statistical association of individual TCRs with disease status, and machine learning. To study patterns of TCR occurrence, a later analysis re-analyzed previously published TCR beta repertoires from under 750 donors and added high-resolution HLA genotyping. Rather than drawing on any new phenotypic data, the later analysis identified candidate immune exposures from TCR beta sequences and the way those sequences occurred across donors. An earlier analysis of fewer than 750 of the donors used high-throughput TCR beta sequencing to judge whether each TCR beta V gene segment behaved as functional or pseudogenic. Alongside the repertoire data, information on donor age, sex, ethnicity and CMV serostatus was compiled. A later genetic analysis took genome-wide SNP genotypes for 398 of the 666 donors and used that subset as a discovery cohort. All discovery cohort repertoires had been generated using a single sequencing platform. HLA typing covered class I and class II loci at four-digit resolution. The number of donors typed differed by locus, with 629-630 for A, B, C, DRB1 and DQB1, roughly 550 for DQA1, 600 to 610 for DPA1, and 472 for DPB1. Four or five DR-DQ haplotypes were treated as single units for association and clustering because of strong linkage in the cohort. Among about 370 genotyped donors of the cohort, an average of approximately 240,000 unique TCR beta nucleotide sequences was sequenced per donor, of which roughly 17% were non-productive.

The cohort consisted of 600 to 750 healthy bone marrow donors. Cohort members were all nominally healthy when sampled, although unrecorded immune exposures were likely present. The donor was CMV seropositive and was included in the group of about 290 seropositive cohort members. A peripheral blood sample was collected from each donor, and TCR beta sequencing was performed on peripheral blood mononuclear cells. The Qiagen DNeasy Blood Extraction Kit was used to extract genomic DNA from the blood cell samples. Libraries were prepared through the immunoSEQ multiplex PCR assay. The multiplex PCR relied on a mix of 60 forward primers for TCR Vbeta segments and 13 reverse primers for TCR Jbeta segments. Amplification of the CDR3 region of rearranged TCR beta genes was performed with a multiplex PCR assay on genomic DNA. The Illumina HiSeq System was used to sequence the amplified TCR beta libraries as 87-base-pair reads. In the paper's pipeline: In a later analysis, about 80 million unique TCR beta chains were counted across the 650 to 700 repertoires, and approximately 9.9 million of these chains were shared by at least two donors. A nearest-neighbor algorithm error-corrected the raw reads and collapsed the reads into unique sequences, merging closely related sequences to remove PCR and sequencing errors. V, D and J gene segments were assigned by aligning CDR3 sequences to IMGT reference sequences. For a sequence to be retained, at least a six-nucleotide match to both a V gene segment and a J gene segment was required. Rearrangements were called productive when the CDR3 lacked stop codons and stayed in frame with V and J; all others were non-productive. Following IMGT convention, CDR3 was defined as the stretch from the second conserved V-encoded cysteine up to the conserved J-encoded phenylalanine. Sequences without an unambiguous match to a single V gene segment were excluded from the earlier analysis of several hundred of the donors. In an earlier analysis of some 590 of the donors, a V segment was called functional when productive rearrangements were above 56.7%, and segregating when the standard deviation between donors exceeded 5%. A statistical classification framework was developed to diagnose cytomegalovirus status using the catalog of TCR beta chain sequences. In a later analysis, TCR nucleotide sequences were compared against IMGT/GENE-DB human TR gene sequences so that V and J genes could be assigned. The TCRdist pipeline was used in a later analysis to assign CDR3 sequences and most-parsimonious VDJ recombination scenarios. In a later analysis, each TCR beta chain was defined by its CDR3 amino acid sequence together with its V-gene family, and reads without a unique V-gene family were excluded. To address suspected cross-contamination and a sequencing artifact, a later analysis removed around 600 highly shared, low-generation-probability nucleotide sequences. A later analysis calculated a clonal expansion index for each public chain from normalized within-repertoire ranks of inferred template counts. A later analysis computed generation probabilities with a VDJ recombination model fitted to out-of-frame rearrangements, and checked the results against IGoR. In a later analysis, hypergeometric tests were used to score TCR-TCR, TCR-HLA and TCR-CMV co-occurrence, with a repertoire-size bias correction applied to TCR pairs. To estimate false discovery rates, a later analysis permuted the HLA or CMV assignments 20 times. In a later analysis, co-occurring TCRs were grouped using DBSCAN, and TCRdist sequence similarity was added for clustering within HLA-allele-positive subsets. Repertoires with fewer than 30,000 or more than 120,000 public chains were left out of co-occurrence clustering, as were a handful of repertoires with anomalous nucleotide sharing. Imported from immuneACCESS, the table was reduced by TCRdb to in-frame sequences with V and J called. These copies leave out some clones; in studies compared against another copy, an unresolved V gene accounts for under half, and the cause of the remainder is not known. V and J calls and clone size follow that table, whereas D and trimming were derived from the DNA. In this sample the table shows fewer than 40,000 clones, about two thirds of which occur a single time. The top ten constitute 10% of the sample.

What the research found in general, with its limitations: A later analysis found that TCR association rates varied across HLA loci, with DRB1 alleles showing the most associated TCRs and HLA-C alleles the fewest. When HLA alleles, especially DR and DQ, strongly co-occurred, TCR associations were difficult to assign to individual alleles. Specific HLA alleles were associated with around 18,000 TCR beta sequences at a false discovery rate of 0.05 in a later analysis. CMV serostatus was the only immune exposure information available for the cohort. The classifier was reported to diagnose cytomegalovirus status with high specificity and sensitivity in both the original and validation cohorts. Some IMGT-functional V segments, including TRBV6-2 and TRBV6-3, could not be told apart with the 87-base-pair reads, so those segments were excluded. In an earlier analysis of some 540 of the donors, most TCR beta V segments appeared in productive rearrangements about 90% or about 30% of the time, broadly matching IMGT annotations. According to a later analysis, parvovirus B19, influenza, CMV and Epstein-Barr virus appeared linked to several top co-occurrence clusters. Linkage disequilibrium might explain the correlated functional status among segregating V segments, but an unknown experimental factor could not be ruled out. A further reported finding was that TCR beta sequences accurately predicted the HLA-A and HLA-B alleles for most subjects in the first cohort. Because HLA typing was unavailable for some donors at each locus, only the typed subset was used in association tests. In a later analysis, HLA-associated TCR beta chains showed more clonal expansion and lower generation probabilities than non-associated chains that were equally common. The study listed 150 to 200 TCR beta chains as associated with cytomegalovirus. The presence/absence analyses assumed that sequencing depth was roughly uniform across donors, and that assumption may not be true. This cohort had only TCR beta chains sequenced, and the lack of alpha or paired-chain data limited which features could be detected. A cluster of highly shared sequence variants was judged likely to represent a technical artifact of the sequencing pipeline. Compared with the approximately 720-donor mean, donors in an Asian-associated ancestry cluster had fewer N-insertions in productive TCRs, according to a later genetic analysis. Because counts were too low, roughly 16 rarely observed V segments, including chromosome 9 orphons, were excluded from the earlier analysis of a few hundred of the donors. In vitro tests confirmed that a few of the cytomegalovirus-associated TCR beta chains recognize cytomegalovirus antigens. An association between a missense DCLRE1C variant and V-gene and J-gene trimming of TCR beta chains was found in a later genetic analysis and replicated in an independent cohort. The authors suggested that the approach could potentially be extended to other disease states and immunological phenotypes. Most TCR sequences were observed very rarely across donors, whereas some public TCRs were present in many individuals. A later analysis found that most CMV-associated TCR beta chains appeared HLA-restricted, with HLA associations seemingly driven largely by CMV exposure.

Details on this clone: The target of this receptor is not known. It has no much larger one-base neighbor in the sample; base qualities were not kept.

V is cut by 3 bases and J by 4 bases, and the space between the germline ends is 15 bases. Looking up the germline V gene yields CDR1 SGHVS and CDR2 FQNEAQ. The CDR3 spans 15 residues, from the cysteine through the phenylalanine. Of all the DNA, just the CDR3 is kept, 45 bases in frame from base 1. The sequence came from a man aged 40-55 years in good health and CMV-seropositive. The V and J genes are TRBV7-8 and TRBJ2-5, with TRBD1 as a weak D call on 6 bases. The sequenced sample consisted of PBMCs. The DNA is as follows: TGTGCCAGCAGCTTTAGACAGGCATCTATAGAGACCCAGTACTTC. Its protein product is CASSFRQASIETQYF.